This T cell receptor (beta chain) derives from a study of STAT3 mutations in large granular lymphocyte leukemia. At the level of the study: Among longitudinally sequenced T-LGLL patients, roughly half had canonical activating STAT3 mutations detected. General study results and limits: In some patients, a small highly pathogenic clone possibly went undetected. In about 30% of the 18 patients, new TCR clonotypes emerged after therapy. In T-cell large granular lymphocyte leukemia, about half of patients showed multiple immunodominant subclonotypes.

This clone was seen more than once but under ten times. The target antigen is unknown. Each sample's TCRbeta library yielded on average around 42,000 productive templates. Profiled with immunoSEQ multiplex PCR; TCRdb holds only in-frame clones, not every one. Altogether some 37,000 clones are present, over 75% being singletons, with the ten largest covering more than 0.4%. The ends lost 4 bases at V and 3 bases at J; junction bases unmatched: 7. The CDR3 consists of 16 residues. Germline values: CDR1 ENHRY, CDR2 SYGVKD. The origin of this receptor is a human donor with T large granular lymphocyte leukemia. Some clones in this sample may be carry-over from other donors' samples. The chain joins TRBV10-3 to TRBJ1-1; 11 bases line up with TRBD1. Sequencing was performed on PBMCs. CDR3 sequence reads: CAISVDRGRLDTEAFF. In DNA, the CDR3 is TGTGCCATCAGTGTGGACAGGGGGCGCTTGGACACTGAAGCTTTCTTT.